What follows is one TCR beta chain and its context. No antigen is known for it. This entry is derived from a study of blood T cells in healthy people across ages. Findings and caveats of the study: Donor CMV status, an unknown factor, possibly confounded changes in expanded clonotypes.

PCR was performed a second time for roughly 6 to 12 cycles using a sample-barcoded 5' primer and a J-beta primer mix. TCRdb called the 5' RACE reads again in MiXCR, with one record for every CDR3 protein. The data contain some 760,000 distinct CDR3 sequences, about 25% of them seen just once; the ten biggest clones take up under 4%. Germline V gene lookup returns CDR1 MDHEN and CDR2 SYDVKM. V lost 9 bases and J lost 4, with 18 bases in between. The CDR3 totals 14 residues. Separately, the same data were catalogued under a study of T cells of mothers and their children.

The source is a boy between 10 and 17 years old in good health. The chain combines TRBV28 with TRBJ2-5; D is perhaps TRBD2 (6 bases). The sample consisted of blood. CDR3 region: CASSGLVGAETQYF. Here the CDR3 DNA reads TGTGCCAGTAGCGGACTGGTGGGAGCAGAGACCCAGTACTTC.